These 24 T cell receptor beta chains share one sample of origin, sequenced in a study of human T cells and chemical hapten exposure. TCRdb independently ran MiXCR on the RACE reads; one entry per CDR3 protein. Of roughly 200,000 distinct CDR3 sequences listed, approximately 26% are singletons. Specified time point: patch test 3, about 24 weeks after DPC sensitization. Regarding treatment: therapeutic diphenylcyclopropenone sensitization with weekly scalp DPC. The input for sequencing was whole blood, taken in connection with sensitization to the hapten diphenylcyclopropenone (DPC). The receptors were gathered from a woman aged 40 to 49 with alopecia areata. Some clones in this sample may be carry-over from other donors' samples.

The genes are TRBV5-1 and TRBJ2-1; TRBD2 might be the D (5 bases). The V gene's germline CDR1 is SGHRS and CDR2 YFSETQ. The CDR3 has 17 amino acids. V was pared by 1 base and J by 6 bases, with 20 bases between. The CDR3 sequence is CASSLRLAPSDGNEQFF. In DNA, the CDR3 is TGCGCCAGCAGCTTGCGGTTAGCGCCCTCCGACGGCAATGAGCAGTTCTTC.

The rearrangement uses TRBV29-1 and TRBJ2-7, with TRBD2 identical over 10 bases. This CDR3 comprises 13 residues. V was clipped by 8 bases and J by 2 bases; unmatched bases: 6. Per germline, CDR1 SQVTM and CDR2 ANQGSEA. The CDR3 bases are TGCAGCTCACGAGCGGGAGGGGCCTACGAGCAGTACTTC. Amino acids: CSSRAGGAYEQYF.

The gene calls are TRBV21-1 and TRBJ2-5; TRBD2, as called in the table, went unchecked against the DNA. TRBV21-1 is shown as a pseudogene. The CDR3 is 19 residues long. CDR3 bases: TGTGCCAGCAGCAAGCCCCGCGGTAGCGGGAGGGAGGCGGGGGAGACCCAGTACTTC. Translation: CASSKPRGSGREAGETQYF.

This clonotype was detected only a few times. The chain carries TRBV4-1 and TRBJ2-1; 11 bases are a match to TRBD2. Trimming removed 4 bases from V and 7 bases from J; junction bases left unmatched: 9. Germline V lookup: CDR1 MGHRA, CDR2 YSYEKL. This CDR3 has 16 amino acids. This CDR3 is CASSPPGTSGRNEQFF. The DNA for the CDR3 is TGCGCCAGCAGCCCCCCCGGCACTAGCGGGAGAAATGAGCAGTTCTTC.

This clonotype has a handful of counts. The V call is TRBV19, the J call TRBJ1-5; maybe TRBD1 (5 bases). The CDR3 has 14 residues. The V gene's germline CDR1 is LNHDA and CDR2 SQIVND (reference sequence). Trimming pared 7 bases from V and 3 bases from J, leaving 13 bases between. CDR3 sequence reads: CASKRGGVNQPQHF. The CDR3 nucleotides are TGTGCCAGTAAAAGGGGAGGTGTCAATCAGCCCCAGCATTTT.

The sample holds many counts of this clonotype. V is TRBV28 and J is TRBJ2-1, with D unresolved. The CDR3 has 16 amino acids. V lost 6 bases and J lost 0, with 15 bases in between. Germline V CDR1 and CDR2: MDHEN, SYDVKM. The DNA of the CDR3 is TGTGCCAGCAGCTTCACTTCCTTTTTCTCCTACAATGAGCAGTTCTTC. It translates to CASSFTSFFSYNEQFF.

V usage is TRBV20-1 and J usage is TRBJ2-1, with TRBD2 matching 8 bases. In germline, CDR1 is DFQATT, CDR2 SNEGSKA (reference sequence). The J segment lost 3 bases and the V segment lost 4 bases, leaving 8 bases of the junction unmatched. This CDR3 contains 15 residues. The CDR3 loop reads CSAKTSDSYYNEQFF. The CDR3 nucleotides read TGCAGTGCTAAGACTAGCGACTCTTACTACAATGAGCAGTTCTTC.

The chain couples TRBV3-1 to TRBJ2-7, with 9 bases matching TRBD1. The CDR3 totals 14 residues. Germline V gene data show CDR1 as LGHDT and CDR2 as YNNKEL (reference sequence). V gave up 4 bases and J gave up 4 bases; unmatched junction bases: 5. The CDR3 loop reads CASSPGQGDYEQYF. The CDR3, as DNA: TGTGCCAGCAGCCCGGGACAGGGAGATTACGAGCAGTACTTC.

This clonotype was counted a few times. The rearrangement joins TRBV6-2 or TRBV6-3 to TRBJ2-2, with 11 nucleotides matching TRBD1. In germline, CDR1 is MNHEY, CDR2 SVGEGT. This CDR3 has 15 amino acids. J was trimmed by 7 bases and V by 2 bases; bases with no gene match: 3. In DNA, the CDR3 is TGTGCCAGCAGTTACACGGGACAGGGGGACGGGGAGCTGTTTTTT. Protein product: CASSYTGQGDGELFF.

The chain employs TRBV12-3 or TRBV12-4 and TRBJ1-6; tentatively, D is TRBD1 (5 bases). V was shortened by 3 bases and J by 5 bases, with 11 bases between the two germline ends. The CDR3 loop spans 15 amino acids. CDR3 in amino acids: CASSFGRANNSPLHF. The CDR3 nucleotides read TGTGCCAGCAGTTTCGGCAGGGCCAATAATTCACCCCTCCACTTT.

The V and J genes are TRBV29-1 and TRBJ2-3; D might be TRBD1 (6 bases). Trimming pared 4 bases from V and 1 base from J, leaving 12 bases between. The CDR3 contains 14 residues. The germline gives CDR1 SQVTM, CDR2 ANQGSEA. CDR3: CSVGGQSGTDTQYF. Written as DNA, the CDR3 is TGCAGCGTTGGAGGACAGTCTGGCACAGATACGCAGTATTTT.

Of note for this clonotype: An end of the junction differs from the germline gene, which may be a read error. V usage is TRBV14 and J usage is TRBJ1-1; 9 bases align to TRBD1. CDR3 length: 15 residues. The germline gives CDR1 SGHDN, CDR2 FVKESK. The CDR3, as DNA: TGTACCAGCAGCCAATTGGGACAGGGAGGTCCTGAAGCTTTCTTT. Translating it yields CTSSQLGQGGPEAFF.

The table lists this clonotype with a count of one. The chain recombines TRBV7-2 with TRBJ1-5; maybe TRBD1 (5 bases). Germline loops: CDR1 SGHTA, CDR2 FQGNSA. The CDR3 has 17 amino acids. V lost 1 base and J lost 9, with 22 bases in between. The CDR3: CASSLGGLPGARGPQHF. DNA of the CDR3: TGTGCCAGCAGCTTAGGAGGTTTACCCGGGGCGCGGGGGCCCCAGCATTTT.

This clonotype was observed a few times. The rearrangement uses TRBV10-2 and TRBJ2-1, with D perhaps matching TRBD2 (6 bases). V gave up 3 bases and J gave up 9 bases, with 9 bases separating them. Germline-derived CDR1 and CDR2 are WSHSY and SAAADI. CDR3 length: 12 residues. This chain's CDR3 is CASSELASEQFF. The CDR3 DNA sequence: TGCGCCAGCAGTGAACTAGCCAGTGAGCAGTTCTTC.

The rearrangement uses TRBV7-2 and TRBJ2-3, with 7 bases that match TRBD2. The CDR3 covers 15 residues. Per germline, CDR1 SGHTA and CDR2 FQGNSA. V trimming: 4 bases; J trimming: 5 bases; junction bases outside the gene matches: 9. The CDR3 loop is CASSSGGGSRDTQYF. The CDR3 DNA follows: TGTGCCAGCAGCTCAGGCGGGGGTTCAAGAGATACGCAGTATTTT.

This rearrangement joins TRBV4-1 to TRBJ1-5; D gene unclear. V was clipped by 1 base and J by 4 bases, with 11 bases between them. Per germline, CDR1 MGHRA and CDR2 YSYEKL. The CDR3 spans 15 residues. CDR3 in amino acids: CASSQVVGFNQPQHF. The CDR3 DNA reads as TGCGCCAGCAGCCAAGTAGTCGGCTTTAATCAGCCCCAGCATTTT.

This rearrangement joins TRBV20-1 to TRBJ1-5; 8 bases map to TRBD1. CDR3 length: 13 residues. V shed 3 bases and J 2 bases; nucleotides not matched to a gene: 0. Germline CDR1 and CDR2: DFQATT and SNEGSKA (reference sequence). The CDR3 DNA reads TGCAGTGCTAGGACAGGGGGCAATCAGCCCCAGCATTTT. This translates into CSARTGGNQPQHF.

This clonotype has only a few counts. The V and J genes are TRBV11-1 and TRBJ2-3, with TRBD1 as a possible D gene (6 bases). Trimming took off 1 base at V and 2 bases at J, with 13 bases between the two ends. The CDR3 covers 16 residues. Germline-derived CDR1 and CDR2 are SGHAT and FQDESV (reference sequence). The CDR3 spells CASSLGVAGDTDTQYF. In nucleotides, the CDR3 is TGTGCCAGCAGCTTAGGGGTAGCAGGGGACACAGATACGCAGTATTTT.

The chain is built from TRBV7-2 and TRBJ1-2, with TRBD1 matching 7 bases. The CDR3 sequence is 14 residues long. With V trimmed by 5 bases and J by 8 bases, 11 bases remained unmatched. Germline V gene sequence: CDR1 SGHTA, CDR2 FQGNSA. CDR3: CASSLPIRQGGYTF. The CDR3 DNA follows: TGTGCCAGCAGCCTACCCATTCGACAGGGCGGCTACACCTTC. Drawing the rest from reference TRBV7-2 and TRBJ1-2, the complete variable domain is GAGVSQSPSNKVTEKGKDVELRCDPISGHTALYWYRQSLGQGLEFLIYFQGNSAPDKSGLPSDRFSAERTGGSVSTLTIQRTQQEDSAVYLCASSLPIRQGGYTFGSGTRLTVV.

There are a few counts of this clonotype. As DNA, the CDR3 is TGCGCCAGCAGCCAAGAAAGCCAAGCGGTTAGCACAGATACGCAGTATTTT. Amino acid sequence: CASSQESQAVSTDTQYF. The V and J genes are TRBV4-1 and TRBJ2-3; possibly TRBD2 for D (5 bases). Germline loops: CDR1 MGHRA, CDR2 YSYEKL. This CDR3 is built from 17 residues. The V end lost 0 bases, the J end lost 0 bases, and 13 bases lay between the germline ends.

This clonotype showed up just once. The junction shows a germline mismatch at one end, possibly a read error. V and J are TRBV7-2 and TRBJ2-5; 8 bases are shared with TRBD1. CDR3 length: 16 residues. Germline CDR1 is SGHTA and CDR2 is FQGNSA. The CDR3 sequence is CDSSLRGRTTGGTQYF. CDR3 DNA sequence: TGTGACAGCAGCTTAAGGGGGCGTACTACAGGGGGGACCCAGTACTTC.

This clonotype was found many times. The rearrangement links TRBV9 to TRBJ2-1; 9 bases match TRBD2. CDR3 size: 18 residues. Germline V CDR1 and CDR2: SGDLS, YYNGEE. The V gene end was trimmed by 0 bases and the J gene end by 9 bases; junction bases not matched to a gene: 16. CDR3 in DNA: TGTGCCAGCAGCGTAGGGCCTAGCGGGACTATCGCGATCGGTGAGCAGTTCTTC. Its translation is CASSVGPSGTIAIGEQFF.

The genes are TRBV7-2 and TRBJ2-1, with 10 bases aligning to TRBD2. Germline CDR1 SGHTA, CDR2 FQGNSA. The CDR3 has 16 amino acids. With 1 base clipped from V and 10 bases from J, the junction kept 10 bases outside the gene matches. The DNA of the CDR3 is TGTGCCAGCAGCTTAGTGGCGCTAGCGGGAGCGCGCGAGCAGTTCTTC. This codes for CASSLVALAGAREQFF.

This clonotype was counted a few times. The chain links TRBV15 to TRBJ2-7; D possibly corresponds to TRBD1 (6 bases). Trimming stripped 9 bases from V and 4 bases from J, with 16 bases between. Germline V CDR1 and CDR2: LNHNV, YYDKDF (reference sequence). The CDR3 loop spans 13 amino acids. The DNA of the CDR3 is TGTGCCACGACGGACAGAAACCATTACGAGCAGTACTTC. Its translation: CATTDRNHYEQYF.